These 4 T cell receptor beta chains were all obtained from the same sample, sequenced in a study of blood T cell repertoires in COVID-19 (TCRdb year 2020). Library preparation used the immunoSEQ multiplex PCR assay. TCRdb re-hosts the immuneACCESS table, in-frame sequences only. Its copies lack some clones; in the studies checked, an unresolved V gene accounts for under half of them, and the cause for the rest is not known. This sample lists 250,000 to 300,000 clones; about 86% were detected once. The ten largest clones take up less than 3% of the sample. Material for sequencing was peripheral blood. The receptors originated from a woman aged 60-75 years with active or convalescent COVID-19.

This sequence joins TRBV7-9 and TRBJ2-4, with D possibly TRBD1 on 6 matching bases. CDR3 length equals 11 residues. The germline V gene encodes CDR1 SEHNR and CDR2 FQNEAQ (reference sequence). Trimming stripped 1 base from V and 13 bases from J, with 8 bases between. CDR3 in DNA: TGTGCCAGCAGCTTAGAGGACAGCCAGTACTTC. Its protein product is CASSLEDSQYF.

The table lists this clone with a few counts. The V call is TRBV7-9, the J call TRBJ2-7; maybe TRBD1 (6 bases). Germline V CDR1 and CDR2: SEHNR, FQNEAQ (reference sequence). This CDR3 region has 11 residues. V lost 8 bases and J 12 bases, leaving 17 bases between the germline ends. The DNA for the CDR3 is TGTGCCAGCCGTACAGGGCAGGGGCTGTACTTC. It yields the protein CASRTGQGLYF.

The chain uses TRBV12-3 or TRBV12-4 and TRBJ1-5; D is uncertain. This CDR3 region has 13 residues. V lost 7 bases and J lost 6, with 13 bases in between. The chain's CDR3 is CASTLSWAQPQHF. The CDR3 DNA follows: TGTGCCAGCACCCTATCGTGGGCTCAGCCCCAGCATTTT.

The V and J genes are TRBV7-9 and TRBJ1-2; 10 nucleotides match TRBD1. The germline V gene has CDR1 SEHNR and CDR2 FQNEAQ (reference sequence). Losses at the gene ends were 5 bases for V and 4 bases for J; bases not matched to a gene: 7. The CDR3 has 15 residues. The CDR3 nucleotides are TGTGCCAGCAGCGGGGACAGGGGTCCCTCCTATGGCTACACCTTC. Its protein product is CASSGDRGPSYGYTF.